This TCR beta chain emerged from a study of cytomegalovirus exposure and HLA in healthy donors. Use of 60 Vbeta and 13 Jbeta primers characterized the PCR. The authors' processing: Later, an analysis found roughly 80 million unique TCR beta chains, and approximately 10 million of these were shared. Clones were sequenced by immunoSEQ multiplex PCR, and TCRdb holds only the in-frame ones, with some missing. V and J calls and clone size are as listed in that table; D and trimming were resolved from the DNA. The table has approximately 140,000 clones, around 80% seen once. The CDR3 sequence is 16 residues long. V lost 6 bases to trimming and J lost 5 bases; unmatched junction nucleotides: 14. CDR1 is MNHEY and CDR2 is SMNVEV in the germline V gene (reference sequence). Study-wide points: High sensitivity and specificity were reportedly achieved when the classifier diagnosed cytomegalovirus status.

Concerning this clone itself: Its antigen is currently unknown.

The sequenced material came from PBMCs. The J gene is TRBJ2-3, the V gene TRBV27, with 7 bases aligning to TRBD2. The sequence was collected from a man between 18 and 35 years old in good health and CMV-seropositive. For the CDR3, the DNA is TGTGCCAGCAGAGGTCTTTTGGGGAGCGGGGAAGATACGCAGTATTTT. Residues: CASRGLLGSGEDTQYF.